The clone carrying this T cell receptor beta chain was detected once. The CDR3 is 13 residues long. Germline CDR1 SEHNR, CDR2 FQNEAQ (reference sequence). The germline V and J ends were trimmed by 4 bases and 4 bases, with 10 bases remaining between them. The data derive from a study of blood T cell repertoires in COVID-19. The data were produced by immunoSEQ multiplex PCR, yet TCRdb's version contains in-frame clones alone and is incomplete. The table includes about 75,000 clones, around 89% detected once. The TCR sequence derives from a woman aged 70 to 79 with acute or convalescent COVID-19. Sequenced input: peripheral blood. This chain connects TRBV7-9 to TRBJ1-2; D possibly corresponds to TRBD1 (5 bases). CDR3 DNA sequence: TGTGCCAGCAGCTCGGGCGGGACCTATGGCTACACCTTC. Its translation: CASSSGGTYGYTF.